This T cell receptor beta chain was profiled in a study of cytotoxic CD8 clonotypes in ibrutinib-treated CLL (dated by TCRdb to about 2021). A note on the overall study: The cohort was composed of ten to eleven relapsed/refractory and approximately 14 treatment-naive patients; IGHV unmutated status was identified in 17 patients. Partial responses were observed in roughly 24 patients and complete responses in 2; after a median follow-up of roughly 62 months, remission was maintained in 15 or so patients and progression was observed in roughly 12. All remission and progressive disease samples were collected while patients were still receiving ibrutinib. Longitudinal samples were obtainable from about 30% of the roughly 90 participants in the trial. Samples at response were collected after a median of around twelve months of treatment, with a range of roughly 6 to 36 months. An average of about 260,000 productive templates and 94,082 productive rearrangements was obtained per sample. Cryopreserved peripheral blood mononuclear cells were collected before treatment, at response, and at either disease progression or sustained remission.

What this sample's time point label stands for: roughly 12 months on ibrutinib. For TCR beta library preparation, around 1.8 micrograms of genomic DNA were extracted from the cryopreserved PBMCs. Longitudinal blood samples from CLL patients receiving ibrutinib monotherapy were subjected to high-throughput TCR beta sequencing. The patients took part in an open-label, single-center phase 2 trial of ibrutinib monotherapy. The cysteine opens and the phenylalanine closes a CDR3 of 11 amino acids. Here the CDR3 DNA is all that survives: 33 bases in frame from base 1. As encoded in the germline V gene, CDR1 is SGHVS while CDR2 is FQNEAQ. V is cut by 2 bases and J by 7 bases, and the space between the germline ends is 5 bases. This clone was detected a few times. What this receptor recognizes is not known. There are no base qualities to consult, and no much larger clone falls within one base. Results the study describes overall, beyond this receptor: Sampling times were not matched between sustained-remission and progressing patients, and lymph node repertoires were not studied. Clonality rose at ibrutinib response, remained stable during sustained remission, and dropped back toward baseline at progression. Baseline clonality exceeded that of age-matched healthy donors and correlated strongly with circulating CD8+ T-cell counts. Public clonotypes were rare and either shrank or stayed stable during treatment, and the rise in clonality at ibrutinib response reflected expansion of private clonotypes.

A MiSeq instrument was used for deep resolution sequencing, which targeted depths ranging from 1 in 1 million up to 1 in 200,000 T cells, with coverage averaging 10x for each clonotype. TCR beta libraries were generated with the immunoSEQ hsTCRB Kit. The source study handled its data this way. The data were analyzed with ImmunoSEQ Analyzer and ImmunoSEQ Data Assistant, and V, D and J gene assignments followed IMGT definitions. Clonality, which ranges from 0 to 1, was calculated by subtracting the normalized Shannon entropy of productive rearrangement frequencies from one. Only overrepresented clonotypes making up at least 0.05% of each patient's repertoire were included in the public clonotype analysis. Roughly 13 age-matched healthy donor repertoires from immuneACCESS served as clonality controls. The source is immuneACCESS, and TCRdb retained only in-frame sequences with V and J called. Part of the clones is not carried over; for the studies checked, unresolved V genes explain less than half of this, and the remainder is unexplained. V, J and clone size are taken as reported in that table, and D and trimming were inferred from the DNA itself. Counted in this sample were 80,000 to 95,000 clones; around 75% of them appeared once. 4.8% of the sample rests with the top ten.

This clonotype was sampled from a human donor with chronic lymphocytic leukemia. This receptor chain uses TRBV7-8 and TRBJ2-5; a confident D gene designation cannot be given. Sequencing used PBMCs, obtained after 12 months of ibrutinib treatment. The CDR3 corresponds to CASSLLGTQYF. At the DNA level, the sequence is TGTGCCAGCAGCTTACTGGGGACCCAGTACTTC. Full variable domain (CDR3 extended with the reference TRBV7-8 and TRBJ2-5 proteins): GAGVSQSPRYKVAKRGQDVALRCDPISGHVSLFWYQQALGQGPEFLTYFQNEAQLDKSGLPSDRFFAERPEGSVSTLKIQRTQQEDSAVYLCASSLLGTQYFGPGTRLLVL.